The T cell receptor beta chain described here comes from a study of PD-1 blockade in mismatch repair-deficient tumors. The method was immunoSEQ multiplex PCR; TCRdb's version includes in-frame clones alone and lacks a portion of them. The repertoire holds 100,000 to 150,000 clones, with 86% as singletons. The CDR3 is 14 amino acids. Trimming took 5 bases from V and 1 from J, leaving 11 bases between them. Germline values: CDR1 SEHNR, CDR2 FQNEAQ (reference sequence). The TCR sequence derives from an adult with mismatch repair-deficient cancer. The sequences come from peripheral blood, collected 44 weeks after starting pembrolizumab. This chain uses TRBV7-9 with TRBJ2-5; weak D call: TRBD1 (5 bases). CDR3 amino acids: CASSLDSLQETQYF. The CDR3 DNA follows: TGTGCCAGCAGCCTCGACAGCCTCCAAGAGACCCAGTACTTC.